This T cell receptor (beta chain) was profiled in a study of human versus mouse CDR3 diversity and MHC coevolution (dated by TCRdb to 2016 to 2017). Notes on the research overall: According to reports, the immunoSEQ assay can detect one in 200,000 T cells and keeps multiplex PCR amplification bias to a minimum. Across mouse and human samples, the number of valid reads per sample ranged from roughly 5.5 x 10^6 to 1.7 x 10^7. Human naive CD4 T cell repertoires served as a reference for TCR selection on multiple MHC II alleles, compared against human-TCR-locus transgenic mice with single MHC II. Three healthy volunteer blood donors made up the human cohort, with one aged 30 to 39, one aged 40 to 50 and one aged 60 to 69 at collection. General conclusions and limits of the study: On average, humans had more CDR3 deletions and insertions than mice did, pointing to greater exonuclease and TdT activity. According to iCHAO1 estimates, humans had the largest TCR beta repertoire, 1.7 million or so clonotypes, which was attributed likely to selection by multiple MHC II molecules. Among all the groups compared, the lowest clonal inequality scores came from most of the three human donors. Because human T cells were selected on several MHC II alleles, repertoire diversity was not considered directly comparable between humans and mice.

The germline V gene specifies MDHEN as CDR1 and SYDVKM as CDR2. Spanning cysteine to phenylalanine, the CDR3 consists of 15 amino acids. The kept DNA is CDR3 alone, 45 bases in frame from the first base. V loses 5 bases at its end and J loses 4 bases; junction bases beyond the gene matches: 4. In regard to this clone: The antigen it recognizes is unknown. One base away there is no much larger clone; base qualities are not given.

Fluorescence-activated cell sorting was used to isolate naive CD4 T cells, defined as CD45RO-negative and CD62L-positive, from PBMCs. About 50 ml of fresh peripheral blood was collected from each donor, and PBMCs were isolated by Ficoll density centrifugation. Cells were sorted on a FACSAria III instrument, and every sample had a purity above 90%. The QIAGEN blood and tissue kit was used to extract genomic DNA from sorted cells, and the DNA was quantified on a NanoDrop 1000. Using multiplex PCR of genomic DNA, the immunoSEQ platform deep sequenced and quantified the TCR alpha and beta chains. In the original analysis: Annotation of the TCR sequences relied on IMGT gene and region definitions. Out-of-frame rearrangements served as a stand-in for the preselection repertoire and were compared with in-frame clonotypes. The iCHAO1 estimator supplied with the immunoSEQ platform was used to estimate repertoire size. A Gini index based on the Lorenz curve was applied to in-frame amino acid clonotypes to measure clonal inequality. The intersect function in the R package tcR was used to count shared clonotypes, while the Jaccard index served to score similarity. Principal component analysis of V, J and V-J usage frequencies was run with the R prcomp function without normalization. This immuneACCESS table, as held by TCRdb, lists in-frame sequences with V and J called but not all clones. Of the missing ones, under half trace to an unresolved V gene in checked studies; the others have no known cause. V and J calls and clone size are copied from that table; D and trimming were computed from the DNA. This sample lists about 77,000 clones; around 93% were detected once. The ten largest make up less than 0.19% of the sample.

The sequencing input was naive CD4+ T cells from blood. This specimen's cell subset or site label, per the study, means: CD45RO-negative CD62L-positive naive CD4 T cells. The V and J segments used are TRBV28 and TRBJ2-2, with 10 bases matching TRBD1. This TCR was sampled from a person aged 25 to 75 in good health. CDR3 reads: CASSPGTGVTGELFF. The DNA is TGTGCCAGCAGTCCAGGGACAGGGGTCACCGGGGAGCTGTTTTTT.